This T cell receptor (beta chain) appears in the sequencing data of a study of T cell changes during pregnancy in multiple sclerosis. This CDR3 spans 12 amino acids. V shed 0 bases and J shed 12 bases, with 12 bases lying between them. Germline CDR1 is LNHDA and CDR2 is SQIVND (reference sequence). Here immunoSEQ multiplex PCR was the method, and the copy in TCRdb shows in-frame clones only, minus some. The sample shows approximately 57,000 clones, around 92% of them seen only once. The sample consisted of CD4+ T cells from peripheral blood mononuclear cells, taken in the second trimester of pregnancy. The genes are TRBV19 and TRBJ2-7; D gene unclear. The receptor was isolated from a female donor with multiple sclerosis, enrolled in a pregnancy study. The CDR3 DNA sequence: TGTGCCAGTAGTATAGACGACAAAAAGTTGTACTTC. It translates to CASSIDDKKLYF.